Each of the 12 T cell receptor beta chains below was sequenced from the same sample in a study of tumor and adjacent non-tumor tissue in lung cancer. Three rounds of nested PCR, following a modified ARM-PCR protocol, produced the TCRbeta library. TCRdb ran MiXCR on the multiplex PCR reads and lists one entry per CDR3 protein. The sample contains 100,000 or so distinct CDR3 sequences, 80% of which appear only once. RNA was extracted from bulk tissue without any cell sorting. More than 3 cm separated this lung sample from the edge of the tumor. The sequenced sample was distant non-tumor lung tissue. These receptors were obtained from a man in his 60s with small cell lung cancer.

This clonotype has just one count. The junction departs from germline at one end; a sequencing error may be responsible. Here the CDR3 DNA reads TGCAACGCCAACAGGGGGCCTTACAATAAGCAGTTCTTC. Translation: CNANRGPYNKQFF. The chain uses TRBV29-1 and TRBJ2-1; the match to TRBD1 covers 9 bases. The length of the CDR3 is 13 residues. Germline V CDR1 and CDR2: SQVTM, ANQGSEA.

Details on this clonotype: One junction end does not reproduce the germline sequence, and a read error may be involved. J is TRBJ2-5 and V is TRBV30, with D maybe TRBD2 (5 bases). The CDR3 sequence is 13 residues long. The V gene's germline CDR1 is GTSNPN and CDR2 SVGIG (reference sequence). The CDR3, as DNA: TGTGCCTGGAGTATAACTAGGAAAGAGACCCGGTACTTC. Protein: CAWSITRKETRYF.

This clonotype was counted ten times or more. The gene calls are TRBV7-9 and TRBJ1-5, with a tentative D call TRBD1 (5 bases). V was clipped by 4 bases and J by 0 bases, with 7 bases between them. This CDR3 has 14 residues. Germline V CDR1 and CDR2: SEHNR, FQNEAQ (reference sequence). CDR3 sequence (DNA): TGTGCCAGCAGCTCGACAGTTAGCAATCAGCCCCAGCATTTT. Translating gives CASSSTVSNQPQHF.

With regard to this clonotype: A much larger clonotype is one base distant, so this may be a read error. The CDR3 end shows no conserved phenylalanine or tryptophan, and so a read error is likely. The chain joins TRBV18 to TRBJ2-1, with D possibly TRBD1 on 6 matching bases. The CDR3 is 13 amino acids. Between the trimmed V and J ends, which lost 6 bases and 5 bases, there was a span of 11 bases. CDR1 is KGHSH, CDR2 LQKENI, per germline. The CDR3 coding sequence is TGTGCCAGCTCCCTGGACAGAAACAATGAGCAGTTCTTA. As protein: CASSLDRNNEQFL.

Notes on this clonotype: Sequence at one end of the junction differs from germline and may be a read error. CDR3 loop: CASSPGHAEETQYF. In nucleotides, the CDR3 is TGTGCTAGCAGCCCGGGACATGCGGAAGAGACCCAGTACTTC. This chain uses TRBV11-3 with TRBJ2-5, with a tentative D call TRBD1 (6 bases). The CDR3 spans 14 residues. CDR1 is SGHNT and CDR2 is YENEEA in the germline V gene.

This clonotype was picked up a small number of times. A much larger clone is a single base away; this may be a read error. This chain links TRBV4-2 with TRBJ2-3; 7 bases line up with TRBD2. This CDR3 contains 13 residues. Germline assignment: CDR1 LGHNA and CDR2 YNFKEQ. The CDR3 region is CVSSQAGSHTQYF. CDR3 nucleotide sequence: TGTGTCAGCAGCCAAGCGGGATCACACACGCAGTATTTT.

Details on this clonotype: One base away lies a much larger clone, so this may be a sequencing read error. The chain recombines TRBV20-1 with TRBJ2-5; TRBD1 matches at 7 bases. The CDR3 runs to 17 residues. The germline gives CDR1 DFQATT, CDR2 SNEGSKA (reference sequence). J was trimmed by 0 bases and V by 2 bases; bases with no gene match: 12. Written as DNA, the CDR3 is TGCAGTGCTAGAAGAATTGGCAGGGGGTTAGACCAAGAGACCCAGTACTTC. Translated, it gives CSARRIGRGLDQETQYF.

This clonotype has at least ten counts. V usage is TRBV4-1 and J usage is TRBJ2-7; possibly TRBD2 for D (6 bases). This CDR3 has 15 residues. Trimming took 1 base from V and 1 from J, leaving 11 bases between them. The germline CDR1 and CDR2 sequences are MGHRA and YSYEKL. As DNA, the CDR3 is TGCGCCAGCAGCCAAGTGTCGGCGGGATCCTACGAGCAGTACTTC. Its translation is CASSQVSAGSYEQYF.

The chain's CDR3 is CSARSAGTKPGELFF. DNA of the CDR3: TGCAGTGCTAGATCGGCTGGAACAAAGCCCGGGGAGCTGTTTTTT. The gene calls are TRBV20-1 and TRBJ2-2; D is ambiguous. The V gene's germline CDR1 is DFQATT and CDR2 SNEGSKA (reference sequence). This CDR3 is 15 amino acids long. V dropped 2 bases and J dropped 6 bases, with 16 bases sitting between them.

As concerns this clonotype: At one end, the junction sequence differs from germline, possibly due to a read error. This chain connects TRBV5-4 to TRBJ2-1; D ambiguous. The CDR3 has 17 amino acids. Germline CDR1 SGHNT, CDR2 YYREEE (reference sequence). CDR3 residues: CASSLDQATQYYNEQLF. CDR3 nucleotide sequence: TGTGCTAGCAGCTTGGATCAGGCGACCCAGTACTACAATGAGCAGTTATTC.

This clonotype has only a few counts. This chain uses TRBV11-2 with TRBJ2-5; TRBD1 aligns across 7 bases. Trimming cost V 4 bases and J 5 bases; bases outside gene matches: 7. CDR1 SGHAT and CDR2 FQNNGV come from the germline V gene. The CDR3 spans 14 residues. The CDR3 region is CASSSGQVMETQYF. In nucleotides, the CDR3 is TGTGCCAGCAGCTCCGGACAGGTTATGGAGACCCAGTACTTC. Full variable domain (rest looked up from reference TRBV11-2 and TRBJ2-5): EAGVAQSPRYKIIEKRQSVAFWCNPISGHATLYWYQQILGQGPKLLIQFQNNGVVDDSQLPKDRFSAERLKGVDSTLKIQPAKLEDSAVYLCASSSGQVMETQYFGPGTRLLVL.

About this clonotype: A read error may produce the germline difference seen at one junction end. The CDR3 region is CSLRIPNQPQHF. The CDR3 nucleotides read TGCAGCCTTCGAATTCCCAATCAGCCTCAGCATTTT. V is TRBV29-1 and J is TRBJ1-5; D uncertain. CDR1 is SQVTM, CDR2 ANQGSEA, per germline. The CDR3 sequence is 12 residues long.